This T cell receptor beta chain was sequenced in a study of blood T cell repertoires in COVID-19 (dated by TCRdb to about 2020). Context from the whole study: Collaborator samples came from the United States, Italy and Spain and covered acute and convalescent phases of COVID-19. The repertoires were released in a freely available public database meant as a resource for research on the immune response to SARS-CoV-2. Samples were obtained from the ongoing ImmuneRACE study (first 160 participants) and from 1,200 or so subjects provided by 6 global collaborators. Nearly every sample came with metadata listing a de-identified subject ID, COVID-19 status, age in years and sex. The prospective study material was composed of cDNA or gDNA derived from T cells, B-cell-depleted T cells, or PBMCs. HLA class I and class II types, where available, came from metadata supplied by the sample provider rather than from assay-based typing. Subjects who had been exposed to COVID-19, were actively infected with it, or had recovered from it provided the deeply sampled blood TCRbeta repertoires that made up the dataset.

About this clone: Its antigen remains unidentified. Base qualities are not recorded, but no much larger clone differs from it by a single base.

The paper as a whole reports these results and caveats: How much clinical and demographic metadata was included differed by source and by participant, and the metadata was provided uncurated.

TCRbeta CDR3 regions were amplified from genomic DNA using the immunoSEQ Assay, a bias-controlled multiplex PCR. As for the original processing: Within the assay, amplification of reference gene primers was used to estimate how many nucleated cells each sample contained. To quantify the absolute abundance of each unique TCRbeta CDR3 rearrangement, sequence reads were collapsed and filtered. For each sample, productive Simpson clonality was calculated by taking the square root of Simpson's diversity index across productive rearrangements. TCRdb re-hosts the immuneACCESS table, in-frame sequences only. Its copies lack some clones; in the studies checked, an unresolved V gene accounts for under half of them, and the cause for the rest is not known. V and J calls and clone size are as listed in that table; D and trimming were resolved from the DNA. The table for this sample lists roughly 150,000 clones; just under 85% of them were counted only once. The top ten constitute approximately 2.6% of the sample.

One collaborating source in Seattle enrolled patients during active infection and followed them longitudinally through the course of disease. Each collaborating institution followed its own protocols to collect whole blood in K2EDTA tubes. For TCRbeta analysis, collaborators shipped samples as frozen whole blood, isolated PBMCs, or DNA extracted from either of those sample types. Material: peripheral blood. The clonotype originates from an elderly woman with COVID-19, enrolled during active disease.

The CDR3 reads as follows: CASSPTGFEQYF. The DNA sequence is as follows: TGTGCCAGCAGCCCTACAGGGTTCGAGCAGTACTTC. The rearranged chain carries TRBV7-9 and TRBJ2-7, with TRBD1 as a weak D call on 6 bases. The CDR3 runs 12 amino acids, cysteine and phenylalanine included. Only the CDR3 DNA is retained, 36 bases long and in frame from the first base. CDR1 and CDR2 (SEHNR, FQNEAQ) derive from the germline V gene (reference sequence). Deletion took 5 bases off V and 6 bases off J, with a span of 11 bases between the germline ends.